The 21 T cell receptor beta chains presented below share a single source sample, sequenced in a study of a mutant IDH1 vaccine in newly diagnosed glioma. The time point denotes: week 23, last vaccination. Each vaccine dose was 300 ug of mutant IDH1 20-mer peptide, with topical imiquimod. Their target antigens are unknown. Clones were sequenced by immunoSEQ multiplex PCR, and TCRdb holds only the in-frame ones, with some missing. Here the sample spans 60,000 or so clones, about 81% being singletons. The sequences come from PBMCs, collected from a glioma patient whose treatment included an IDH1 peptide vaccine. Receptors originate from a woman aged 40 to 50 with glioma. Some clones in this sample may be carry-over from other donors' samples.

This sequence joins TRBV2 and TRBJ1-1, with 8 bases aligning to TRBD1. The V gene's germline CDR1 is SNHLY and CDR2 FYNNEI. The length of the CDR3 is 15 residues. V lost 2 bases, J lost 4 bases, and 6 bases stayed unmatched. Written as DNA, the CDR3 is TGTGCCAGCAGTGAAATACAGGGGGGTAGCACTGAAGCTTTCTTT. Translating it yields CASSEIQGGSTEAFF.

A word on this clone: This sample includes further DNA sequences coding for the same CDR3. The rearrangement joins TRBV15 to TRBJ1-2, with D possibly being TRBD1 (6 bases). V was trimmed by 0 bases and J by 4 bases, leaving 12 bases between them. Germline V gene sequence: CDR1 LNHNV, CDR2 YYDKDF (reference sequence). The CDR3 is made up of 15 amino acids. The CDR3 DNA reads TGTGCCACCAGCAGAGAGGGGGGGCGCGGCTATGGCTACACCTTC. Protein: CATSREGGRGYGYTF.

CDR3 amino acids: CASSQGQISYEQYF. CDR3 coding DNA: TGCGCCAGCAGCCAAGGACAGATCTCCTACGAGCAGTACTTC. The chain couples TRBV4-3 to TRBJ2-7; tentatively, D is TRBD1 (5 bases). Germline V CDR1 and CDR2: LGHNA, YSLEER. This CDR3 is 14 amino acids long. V was shortened by 1 base and J by 0 bases, with 7 bases between the two germline ends.

Written as DNA, the CDR3 is TGTGCCAGCAGCTTGGCAGGGACAGCTGGAGATGGCTACACCTTC. This encodes CASSLAGTAGDGYTF. The chain recombines TRBV5-4 with TRBJ1-2; 7 nucleotides agree with TRBD1. The V segment lost 0 bases and the J segment 6 bases; nucleotides outside the gene matches: 8. Germline V gives CDR1 SGHNT, CDR2 YYREEE (reference sequence). The CDR3 is made up of 15 amino acids.

The rearrangement uses TRBV6-1 and TRBJ1-4, with D perhaps matching TRBD1 (6 bases). Trimming cost V 6 bases and J 2 bases, with 13 bases left between them. The CDR3 length is 15 residues. Germline CDR1 MNHNS, CDR2 SASEGT. Written as DNA, the CDR3 is TGTGCCAGCAGCGTAAGGACAGTCACTAATGAAAAACTGTTTTTT. This codes for CASSVRTVTNEKLFF.

The chain has TRBV30 and TRBJ1-3; D gene uncertain. Germline CDR1 and CDR2: GTSNPN and SVGIG (reference sequence). With 0 bases removed from V and 0 bases from J, the gap between germline ends came to 15 bases. CDR3 length: 17 amino acids. DNA for the CDR3: TGTGCCTGGAGTGTGGGCAGGAAAGGGCCCTCTGGAAACACCATATATTTT. Amino acid sequence: CAWSVGRKGPSGNTIYF.

V gene TRBV5-5 combines with J gene TRBJ1-2; 7 bases are shared with TRBD1. The V segment lost 2 bases and the J segment 8 bases; nucleotides outside the gene matches: 9. Per germline, CDR1 SGHKS and CDR2 YYEKEE (reference sequence). This CDR3 is 14 amino acids long. The CDR3 nucleotides read TGTGCCAGCAGCTTCTCACAGGGGCTGGGGGGCTACACCTTC. Its translation is CASSFSQGLGGYTF.

Ten or more counts support this clone. V and J are TRBV2 and TRBJ2-2; D gene unclear. Trimming stripped 7 bases from V and 4 bases from J, with 13 bases between. Germline V gene data show CDR1 as SNHLY and CDR2 as FYNNEI. This CDR3 is built from 14 residues. DNA of the CDR3: TGTGCCAGCATCGATCCCGGAATCACCGGGGAGCTGTTTTTT. The encoded protein is CASIDPGITGELFF.

The chain has TRBV6-1 and TRBJ1-2; no definite D call. The CDR3 sequence is 14 residues long. The V end lost 2 bases, the J end lost 6 bases, and 13 bases lay between the germline ends. Germline V CDR1 and CDR2: MNHNS, SASEGT. DNA of the CDR3: TGTGCCAGCAGTGAAAATAAAGGCCCTCATGGCTACACCTTC. Translating gives CASSENKGPHGYTF.

The rearrangement uses TRBV7-3 and TRBJ1-1; D is uncertain. CDR1 and CDR2 from the germline V gene are SGHTA and FQGTGA. V was shortened by 2 bases and J by 5 bases, with 15 bases between the two germline ends. The CDR3 consists of 15 residues. CDR3 protein: CASSLGPNSGTEAFF. The CDR3 DNA sequence: TGTGCCAGCAGCTTAGGTCCTAACTCGGGAACTGAAGCTTTCTTT.

The sample holds a few counts of this clone. The chain recombines TRBV15 with TRBJ2-3, with 9 bases matching TRBD1. Germline assignment: CDR1 LNHNV and CDR2 YYDKDF (reference sequence). V was pared by 0 bases and J by 0 bases, with 22 bases of the junction left unmatched. The CDR3 length is 23 residues. CDR3 DNA sequence: TGTGCCACCAGCAGAGATGGGTACCGGGACAGGGTTTCTACACAAACTAGCACAGATACGCAGTATTTT. Translated: CATSRDGYRDRVSTQTSTDTQYF. Complete variable domain (other parts from reference TRBV15 and TRBJ2-3): DAMVIQNPRYQVTQFGKPVTLSCSQTLNHNVMYWYQQKSSQAPKLLFHYYDKDFNNEADTPDNFQSRRPNTSFCFLDIRSPGLGDTAMYLCATSRDGYRDRVSTQTSTDTQYFGPGTRLTVL.

The chain employs TRBV7-8 and TRBJ1-2; unclear D gene. V was cut by 1 base and J by 8 bases, with 8 bases left in between. CDR1 is SGHVS, CDR2 FQNEAQ, per germline. The CDR3 runs to 12 residues. The CDR3 sequence is CASSLDREGYTF. CDR3 bases: TGTGCCAGCAGCTTAGATCGGGAGGGCTACACCTTC.

The chain links TRBV7-8 to TRBJ1-2; 11 bases map to TRBD1. The ends lost 5 bases at V and 4 bases at J; junction bases unmatched: 6. The germline V gene encodes CDR1 SGHVS and CDR2 FQNEAQ. The CDR3 loop spans 15 amino acids. CDR3 coding DNA: TGTGCCAGCAGCGCCCGGGACAGGGGGATCTATGGCTACACCTTC. Protein: CASSARDRGIYGYTF.

V usage is TRBV10-2 and J usage is TRBJ1-6; TRBD1 aligns across 8 bases. This CDR3 has 17 residues. V lost 5 bases to trimming and J lost 7 bases; unmatched junction nucleotides: 13. Germline-derived CDR1 and CDR2 are WSHSY and SAAADI. CDR3 coding DNA: TGCGCCAGCAGTCACGGACAGGGTGCAGTCCCCAATTCACCCCTCCACTTT. Residues: CASSHGQGAVPNSPLHF.

The CDR3 sequence is CASSSLSGTSGLNEQFF. The DNA of the CDR3 is TGTGCCAGCAGTTCTCTATCCGGGACTAGCGGGCTTAATGAGCAGTTCTTC. The chain is built from TRBV7-8 and TRBJ2-1; 12 nucleotides agree with TRBD2. There are 17 residues in the CDR3. Germline CDR1 and CDR2: SGHVS and FQNEAQ. V lost 6 bases to trimming and J lost 7 bases; unmatched junction nucleotides: 13.

This clone was seen a handful of times. The chain recombines TRBV4-3 with TRBJ2-3; D is possibly TRBD2 (7 bases). The CDR3 has 16 residues. V was shortened by 3 bases and J by 6 bases, with 19 bases between the two germline ends. CDR1 and CDR2 from the germline V gene are LGHNA and YSLEER. CDR3 coding DNA: TGCGCCAGCAGCCAGGGGGGGGCTGGGAAGGCCGATACGCAGTATTTT. As protein: CASSQGGAGKADTQYF.

The rearrangement uses TRBV11-2 and TRBJ1-1; D is unclear. Trimming removed 4 bases at V and 8 bases at J, with 14 bases between. The CDR3 has 13 amino acids. The germline CDR1 and CDR2 sequences are SGHAT and FQNNGV. The CDR3 DNA reads TGTGCCAGCAGCTCAAATTCATTTGGAGAAGCTTTCTTT. Translated: CASSSNSFGEAFF.

This chain joins TRBV10-3 and TRBJ1-5; no clear D gene. CDR1 ENHRY and CDR2 SYGVKD come from the germline V gene. V lost 4 bases and J lost 3, with 7 bases in between. This CDR3 has 13 amino acids. The CDR3: CAISGEFNQPQHF. CDR3 nucleotides: TGTGCCATCAGTGGGGAGTTCAATCAGCCCCAGCATTTT.

The gene calls are TRBV14 and TRBJ2-7; D remains ambiguous. V was pared by 0 bases and J by 8 bases, with 11 bases between. The CDR3 spans 13 residues. The germline CDR1 and CDR2 sequences are SGHDN and FVKESK. The DNA of the CDR3 is TGTGCCAGCAGCCAAGATAGTGTATACCAGCAGTACTTC. Translating gives CASSQDSVYQQYF. The variable domain in full, with the rest retrieved from reference TRBV14 and TRBJ2-7, is EAGVTQFPSHSVIEKGQTVTLRCDPISGHDNLYWYRRVMGKEIKFLLHFVKESKQDESGMPNNRFLAERTGGTYSTLKVQPAELEDSGVYFCASSQDSVYQQYFGPGTRLTVT.

The rearrangement joins TRBV7-2 to TRBJ2-5, with D tentatively TRBD2 (5 bases). Germline CDR1 and CDR2: SGHTA and FQGNSA. Between the trimmed V and J ends, which lost 2 bases and 5 bases, there was a span of 15 bases. This CDR3 is 15 amino acids long. As DNA, the CDR3 is TGTGCCAGCAGCTTATCGGCTAGCAGGAGGGAGACCCAGTACTTC. This translates into CASSLSASRRETQYF.

This chain uses TRBV9 with TRBJ2-2; TRBD1 might be the D (6 bases). The CDR3 extends over 15 amino acids. Germline CDR1 is SGDLS and CDR2 is YYNGEE. V shed 7 bases and J shed 5 bases, with 18 bases lying between them. The chain's CDR3 is CASHNRATLTGELFF. The CDR3 DNA is TGTGCCAGCCACAACAGGGCAACCCTAACCGGGGAGCTGTTTTTT.